At least ten counts were recorded for the clone carrying this TCR beta chain. The target antigen is unknown. The data originate from a study of neurological immune-mediated disorders. General study points: One related-CDR3 cluster, identified by phylogenetic grouping, held the repertoires of 18 of 34 multiple sclerosis patients and was a possible signature. The multiple sclerosis repertoire cluster had no association with any clinical or MRI feature.

5'RACE with 10-nucleotide random UMIs produced the cDNA. TCRdb re-analysed the 5' RACE reads in MiXCR, keeping a single row per CDR3 protein. Of tens of thousands of distinct CDR3 sequences in the sample, about 3.3% are singletons; the top ten hold around 8%. The time point here: longitudinal time-point 1 (baseline). Source material: PBMCs. The TCR sequence derives from a woman aged 55-69 years with multiple sclerosis.

CDR3 nucleotide sequence: TGCGCCAGCAGCCCCGGTGGTTTGCGGGAATACAATGAGCAGTTCTTC. It is translated as CASSPGGLREYNEQFF. J is TRBJ2-1 and V is TRBV5-1; D perhaps matches TRBD2 (6 bases). V lost 4 bases and J lost 4, with 18 bases in between. Germline lookup yields CDR1 SGHRS and CDR2 YFSETQ. This CDR3 spans 16 amino acids. Together with reference TRBV5-1 and TRBJ2-1, the CDR3 gives the full variable domain: KAGVTQTPRYLIKTRGQQVTLSCSPISGHRSVSWYQQTPGQGLQFLFEYFSETQRNKGNFPGRFSGRQFSNSRSEMNVSTLELGDSALYLCASSPGGLREYNEQFFGPGTRLTVL.